Listed below are T cell receptor beta chains from one sample, sequenced in a study of blood T cells in healthy people across ages. Each CDR3 protein gets one entry after TCRdb re-called the 5' RACE reads with MiXCR. Of around 710,000 distinct CDR3 sequences detected, around 46% appear once; the ten largest clones hold 20% to 25%. Sequencing input: blood. The receptors were sampled from a woman in her sixties in good health. CDR3s include the opening cysteine and the closing phenylalanine or tryptophan. D genes are given only for firm matches. Rows may omit the clone size; those that give it use once, few, many or a size class.

j_call v_call d_call clone_size cdr3_length cdr3_nt cdr3_aa
TRBJ2-3 TRBV4-2 NA NA 15 TGTGCCAGCAGCCAAGGGGATGGGGGCACAGATACGCAGTATTTT CASSQGDGGTDTQYF
TRBJ1-2 TRBV5-5 NA few 17 TGTGCCAGCAGCTTGGCCCCCGGGACCCTGCGGGTCTCTGGCTACACCTTC CASSLAPGTLRVSGYTF
TRBJ1-6 TRBV3-1 TRBD1 NA 15 TGTGCCAGCAGCCAAGATACAGGGGAAGGTTCACCCCTCCACTTT CASSQDTGEGSPLHF
TRBJ2-7 TRBV9 NA NA 15 TGTGCCAGCAGCCCTCGGGCCCTGGATCGGGACGAGCAGTACTTC CASSPRALDRDEQYF
TRBJ2-7 TRBV4-1 NA NA 16 TGCGCCAGCAGCCAAGAGGGAGGACATACCTACAATGAGCAGTACTTC CASSQEGGHTYNEQYF
TRBJ2-1 TRBV29-1 NA many 12 TGCAGCGTTAGTCATAGCGGAGATGAGCAGTTCTTC CSVSHSGDEQFF
TRBJ2-3 TRBV20-1 TRBD2 many 13 TGCAGTGCTCTTAGCGGGGACACAGATACGCAGTATTTT CSALSGDTDTQYF
TRBJ2-3 TRBV5-1 NA few 15 TGCGCCAGCAGATTCGCTAGCCGTGGGACAGATACGCAGTATTTT CASRFASRGTDTQYF
TRBJ2-3 TRBV2 TRBD2 NA 14 TGTGCCAGCAGTGACTCTAGCGGGAGTGACACGCAGTATTTT CASSDSSGSDTQYF
TRBJ1-1 TRBV5-1 TRBD1 NA 13 TGCGCCAGCAGGCGGACAGGGACCACTGAAGCTTTCTTT CASRRTGTTEAFF
TRBJ2-1 TRBV19 TRBD2 NA 16 TGTGCCAGTAGTATAGACGGGGGGGACTCCTACAATGAGCAGTTCTTC CASSIDGGDSYNEQFF
TRBJ2-1 TRBV28 NA many 15 TGTGCCAGCAGTTTACAGGGCGCCCACTACAATGAGCAGTTCTTC CASSLQGAHYNEQFF
TRBJ2-7 TRBV7-9 TRBD1 many 18 TGTGCCAGCAGCTCTAGGGACAGGGGAAAGCGGGATGACGACGAGCAGTACTTC CASSSRDRGKRDDDEQYF
TRBJ2-7 TRBV19 TRBD2 NA 13 TGTGCCGTCACTAGCGGAGACACCTACGAGCAGTACTTC CAVTSGDTYEQYF
TRBJ2-7 TRBV6-6 NA NA 12 TGTGCCAGCGGGGCTAGCGTTTACGAGCAGTACTTC CASGASVYEQYF
TRBJ1-2 TRBV5-1 TRBD1 NA 19 TGCGCCAGCAGCTTGGAACCATTAGCAGGGACAGGGGGCGCGGGTGGCTACACCTTC CASSLEPLAGTGGAGGYTF
TRBJ2-3 TRBV6-5 NA few 16 TGTGCCAGCAGTTACTCGAAGGGGACTAGCACAGATACGCAGTATTTT CASSYSKGTSTDTQYF
TRBJ2-1 TRBV20-1 NA once 14 TGCAGTGCTAGATTAGGGGGGCCTAACAATGAGCAGTTCTTC CSARLGGPNNEQFF
TRBJ1-5 TRBV2 TRBD1 NA 15 TGTGCCAGCAGTGTTGAGACAGGGTCAGGCCAGCCCCAGCATTTT CASSVETGSGQPQHF
TRBJ1-4 TRBV6-1 NA NA 19 TGCGCCAGCAGTGGAAGACGTGGCTGGAGGGGCGCAACTAATGAAAAACTGTTTTTT CASSGRRGWRGATNEKLFF
TRBJ2-7 TRBV6-2/TRBV6-3 NA NA 12 TGTGCCAGCAGTCCCCACAAATACGAGCAGTACTTC CASSPHKYEQYF
TRBJ2-3 TRBV7-6 NA few 14 TGTGCCAGCAGCTCCCCCAGTCCGACAGATACGCAGTATTTT CASSSPSPTDTQYF
TRBJ1-4 TRBV20-1 TRBD1 NA 14 TGCAGTGCACCTCGGGACAGGGGGCTTGAAAAACTGTTTTTT CSAPRDRGLEKLFF
TRBJ1-1 TRBV7-3 NA few 13 TGTGCCAGCAGCGAGGGACCGAACACTGAAGCTTTCTTT CASSEGPNTEAFF
TRBJ2-5 TRBV7-6 NA NA 15 TGTGCCAGCAGCCCCTCCCGGCTGACGGGGGAGACCCAGTACTTC CASSPSRLTGETQYF
TRBJ2-7 TRBV3-1 TRBD2 NA 16 TGTGCCAGCAGCGCCCCTACTAGCGTATTCTCCTACGAGCAGTACTTC CASSAPTSVFSYEQYF
TRBJ1-5 TRBV7-2 TRBD1 NA 14 TGTGCCAGCAGCTTCAGGGACAGGGATCAGCCCCAGCATTTT CASSFRDRDQPQHF
TRBJ1-1 TRBV5-1 TRBD1 NA 14 TGCGCCAGCAGCGTAGTACAGGGGTGGACTGAAGCTTTCTTT CASSVVQGWTEAFF
TRBJ2-6 TRBV4-2 NA NA 16 TGTGCCGGCAGCCAAGAGGGACACTCTGGGGCCAACGTCCTGACTTTC CAGSQEGHSGANVLTF
TRBJ2-5 TRBV4-1 NA many 15 TGCGCCAGCAGCCAAGATTTCTCGAGGCAAGAGACCCAGTACTTC CASSQDFSRQETQYF
TRBJ2-3 TRBV6-4 NA few 16 TGTGCCAGCAGTGTACGTGGCCTAGCCCCCATAGATACGCAGTATTTT CASSVRGLAPIDTQYF
TRBJ2-4 TRBV29-1 NA many 13 TGCAGCGTTTTGGCGGAGAAAAAAAACATTCAGTACTTC CSVLAEKKNIQYF
TRBJ2-5 TRBV7-3 NA NA 13 TGTGCCAGCAGCTTAGCAGGGGAAAATGGGCAGTACTTC CASSLAGENGQYF
TRBJ2-5 TRBV28 TRBD1 few 14 TGTGCCAGCAGTTTTGTCGGGACAGAAGAGACCCAGTACTTC CASSFVGTEETQYF
TRBJ2-3 TRBV7-3 NA few 16 TGTGCCAGCAGCTTAACCGGAGCGTCTAGCACAGATACGCAGTATTTT CASSLTGASSTDTQYF
TRBJ1-1 TRBV30 NA NA 12 TGTGCCTGCCGCGTTGCTTCCACTGAAGCTTTCTTT CACRVASTEAFF
TRBJ1-6 TRBV13 NA few 15 TGTGCCAGCAGCTCGATGGGGAGTATGAGTTCACCCCTCCACTTT CASSSMGSMSSPLHF
TRBJ2-3 TRBV18 TRBD2 many 15 TGTGCCAGCAGCCCTCTAGCGGGAGACACAGATACGCAGTATTTT CASSPLAGDTDTQYF
TRBJ2-7 TRBV9 NA few 17 TGTGCCAGCAGCGCTCCCGGAGACGGCGGGTCCCACTACGAGCAGTACTTC CASSAPGDGGSHYEQYF
TRBJ2-6 TRBV18 NA NA 16 TGTGCCAGCTCACCACGACAGTCCTCTGGGGCCAACGTCCTGACTTTC CASSPRQSSGANVLTF
TRBJ2-1 TRBV29-1 NA NA 14 TGCAGCGTCGGCCAGGACCTCACCTACAATGAGCAGTTCTTC CSVGQDLTYNEQFF
TRBJ2-3 TRBV6-5 NA NA 14 TGTGCCAGCAGACCCGGCTGGACTTCGGATACGCAGTATTTT CASRPGWTSDTQYF
TRBJ2-7 TRBV7-2 TRBD2 NA 16 TGTGCCAGCAGCTTAGGACTAGCGGGGGGCTACAATGAGCAGTACTTC CASSLGLAGGYNEQYF
TRBJ1-4 TRBV7-6 NA few 15 TGTGCCAGCAGCCCCACAGCAGCAACTAATGAAAAACTGTTTTTT CASSPTAATNEKLFF
TRBJ2-1 TRBV3-1 NA few 16 TGTGCCAGCAGCCTACGTGGGAGGGGGGAGCATAATGAGCAGTTCTTC CASSLRGRGEHNEQFF
TRBJ2-3 TRBV29-1 TRBD2 NA 14 TGCAGCGCCAGAAGGACTAGCGGGATGGGTACGCAGTATTTT CSARRTSGMGTQYF
TRBJ1-2 TRBV20-1 NA NA 12 TGCAGTCTTCTCGTTTCGGACTATGGCTACACCTTC CSLLVSDYGYTF
TRBJ2-7 TRBV20-1 NA few 12 TGCAGTGCTGTCAGTATCTCCTACGAGCAGTACTTC CSAVSISYEQYF
TRBJ2-1 TRBV9 TRBD2 few 16 TGTGCCAGCAGCGTAGAAACTAGCGCTTTTTACAATGAGCAGTTCTTC CASSVETSAFYNEQFF
TRBJ2-1 TRBV27 NA NA 13 TGTGCCAGCAGGGAAAGGCCCCTCGGTGAGCAGTTCTTC CASRERPLGEQFF
TRBJ2-5 TRBV6-5 TRBD2 once 16 TGTGCCAGCAGTTACTCGAAACCGGGGGGGTACAATGTGCAGTACTTC CASSYSKPGGYNVQYF
TRBJ2-1 TRBV6-5 TRBD2 NA 17 TGTGCCAGCAGTTACTCGAGCGGGATCGCGTCCTACAATGAGCAGTTCTTC CASSYSSGIASYNEQFF
TRBJ2-7 TRBV27 NA few 13 TGTGCCAGCAGTTTATCGGGGAGAAGAGAGCAGTACTTC CASSLSGRREQYF